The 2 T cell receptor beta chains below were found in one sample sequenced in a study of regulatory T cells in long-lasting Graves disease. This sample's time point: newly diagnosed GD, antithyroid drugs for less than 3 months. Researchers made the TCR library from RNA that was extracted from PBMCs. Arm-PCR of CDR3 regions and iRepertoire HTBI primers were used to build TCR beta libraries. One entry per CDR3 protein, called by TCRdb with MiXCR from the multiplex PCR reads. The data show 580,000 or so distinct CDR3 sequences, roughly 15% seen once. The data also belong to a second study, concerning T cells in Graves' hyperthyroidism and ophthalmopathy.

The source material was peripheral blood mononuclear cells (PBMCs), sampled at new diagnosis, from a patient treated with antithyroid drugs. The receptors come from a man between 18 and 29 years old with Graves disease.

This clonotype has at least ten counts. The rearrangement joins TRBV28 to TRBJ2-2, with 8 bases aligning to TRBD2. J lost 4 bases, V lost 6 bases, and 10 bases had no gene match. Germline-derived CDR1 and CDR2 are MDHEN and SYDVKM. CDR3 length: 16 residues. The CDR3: CASSPWGLEITGELFF. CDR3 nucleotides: TGTGCCAGCAGCCCATGGGGACTAGAAATCACCGGGGAGCTGTTTTTT.

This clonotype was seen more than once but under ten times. CDR3 DNA sequence: TGCAGCGTTGAAGTGCTCCTAGCGGGAGTAACCTTGGGATCAGAGACCCAGTACTTC. This encodes CSVEVLLAGVTLGSETQYF. The gene calls are TRBV29-1 and TRBJ2-5; TRBD2 matches at 10 bases. There are 19 residues in the CDR3. Germline assignment: CDR1 SQVTM and CDR2 ANQGSEA. V dropped 1 base and J dropped 4; count of bases not matched to a gene: 18.